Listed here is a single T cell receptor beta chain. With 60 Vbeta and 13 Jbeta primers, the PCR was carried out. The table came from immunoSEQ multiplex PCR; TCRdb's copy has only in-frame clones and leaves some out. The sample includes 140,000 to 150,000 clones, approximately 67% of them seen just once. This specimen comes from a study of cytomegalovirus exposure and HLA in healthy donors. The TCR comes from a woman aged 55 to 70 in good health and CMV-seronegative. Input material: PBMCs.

DNA of the CDR3: TGTGCCGCCCGAAGGGAGGGGGGCGGTCAGATTAGGGCGCCCCAGCATTTT. Protein sequence: CAARREGGGQIRAPQHF. This chain links TRBV27 with TRBJ1-5, with D possibly TRBD1 on 6 matching bases. The CDR3 spans 17 residues. Trimming left V 11 bases short and J 9 bases short, with 32 bases between. Germline V gene data show CDR1 as MNHEY and CDR2 as SMNVEV (reference sequence).